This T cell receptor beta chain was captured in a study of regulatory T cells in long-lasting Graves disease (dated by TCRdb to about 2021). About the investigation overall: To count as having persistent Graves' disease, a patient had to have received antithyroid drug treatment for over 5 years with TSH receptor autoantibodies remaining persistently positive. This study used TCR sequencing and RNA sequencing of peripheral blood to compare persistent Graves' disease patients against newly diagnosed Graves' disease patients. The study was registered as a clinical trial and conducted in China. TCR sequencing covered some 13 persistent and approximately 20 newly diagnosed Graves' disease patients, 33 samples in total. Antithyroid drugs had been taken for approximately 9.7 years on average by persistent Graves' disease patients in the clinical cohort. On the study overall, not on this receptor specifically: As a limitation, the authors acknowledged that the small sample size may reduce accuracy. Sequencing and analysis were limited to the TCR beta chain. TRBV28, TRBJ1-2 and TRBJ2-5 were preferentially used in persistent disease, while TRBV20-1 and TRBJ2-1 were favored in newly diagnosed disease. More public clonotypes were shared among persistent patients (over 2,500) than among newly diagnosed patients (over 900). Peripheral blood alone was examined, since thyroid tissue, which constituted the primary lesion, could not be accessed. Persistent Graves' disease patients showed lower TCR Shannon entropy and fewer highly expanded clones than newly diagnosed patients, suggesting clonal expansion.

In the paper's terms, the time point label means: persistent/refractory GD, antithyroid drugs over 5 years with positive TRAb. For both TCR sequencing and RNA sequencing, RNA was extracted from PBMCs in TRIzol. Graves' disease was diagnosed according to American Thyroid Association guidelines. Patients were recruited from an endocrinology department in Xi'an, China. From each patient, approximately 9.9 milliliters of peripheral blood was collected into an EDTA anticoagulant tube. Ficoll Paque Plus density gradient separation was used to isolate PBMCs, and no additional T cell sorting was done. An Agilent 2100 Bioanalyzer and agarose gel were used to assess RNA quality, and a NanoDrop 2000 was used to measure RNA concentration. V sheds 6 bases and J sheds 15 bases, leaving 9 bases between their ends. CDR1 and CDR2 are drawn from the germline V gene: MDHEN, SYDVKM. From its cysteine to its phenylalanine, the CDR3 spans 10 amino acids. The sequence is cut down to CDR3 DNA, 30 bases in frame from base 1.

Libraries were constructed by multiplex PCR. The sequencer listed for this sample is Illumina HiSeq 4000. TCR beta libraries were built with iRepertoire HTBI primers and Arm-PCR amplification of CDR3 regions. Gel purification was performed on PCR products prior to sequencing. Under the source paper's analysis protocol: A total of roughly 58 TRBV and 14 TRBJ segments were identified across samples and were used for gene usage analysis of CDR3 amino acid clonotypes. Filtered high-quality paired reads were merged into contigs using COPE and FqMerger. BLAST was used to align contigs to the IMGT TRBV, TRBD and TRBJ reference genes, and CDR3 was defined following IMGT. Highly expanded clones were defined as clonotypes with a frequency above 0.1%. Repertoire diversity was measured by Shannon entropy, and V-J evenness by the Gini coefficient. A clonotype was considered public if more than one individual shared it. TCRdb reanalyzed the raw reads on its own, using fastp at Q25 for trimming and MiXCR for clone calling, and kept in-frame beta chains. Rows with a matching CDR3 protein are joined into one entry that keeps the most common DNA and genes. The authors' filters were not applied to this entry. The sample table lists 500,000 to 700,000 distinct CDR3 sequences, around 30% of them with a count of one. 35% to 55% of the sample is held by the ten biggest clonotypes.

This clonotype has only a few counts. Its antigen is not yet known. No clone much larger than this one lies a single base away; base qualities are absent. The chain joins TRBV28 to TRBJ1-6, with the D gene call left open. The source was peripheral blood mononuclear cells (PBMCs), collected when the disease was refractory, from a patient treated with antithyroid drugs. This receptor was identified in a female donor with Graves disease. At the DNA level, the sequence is TGTGCCAGCAGGGCAGGACGCCTCCACTTT. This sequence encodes CASRAGRLHF. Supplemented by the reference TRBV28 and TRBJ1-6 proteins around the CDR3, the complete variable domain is DVKVTQSSRYLVKRTGEKVFLECVQDMDHENMFWYRQDPGLGLRLIYFSYDVKMKEKGDIPEGYSVSREKKERFSLILESASTNQTSMYLCASRAGRLHFGNGTRLTVT.